A selection of T cell receptor beta chains follows, all from one sample in a study of glioma-infiltrating T cells after dendritic cell vaccination. Method: immunoSEQ multiplex PCR; TCRdb's copy keeps in-frame clones and lacks some. The sample records around 72,000 clones, around 81% being singletons. Source: blood, taken before dendritic cell vaccination. All receptors come from a human donor with glioblastoma. Each CDR3 is given with its conserved first and last residue. Fields, in order: V gene, clone size, J gene, D gene, CDR3 DNA, CDR3 protein. D genes are given only for firm matches. Clone size appears in some rows only: once, few, many, or a class for an expanded clone.

TRBV25-1	NA	TRBJ2-1	NA	TGTGCCAGCAGTGACACCCCGCGCCCAAATTACTACAATGAGCAGTTCTTC	CASSDTPRPNYYNEQFF
TRBV7-6	NA	TRBJ2-6	NA	TGTGCCAGCAGCTTAGGATCCACTTCTGGGGCCAACGTCCTGACTTTC	CASSLGSTSGANVLTF
TRBV4-1	many	TRBJ2-5	NA	TGCGCCAGCAGCCACTCGGTTGACCAAGAGACCCAGTACTTC	CASSHSVDQETQYF
TRBV6-6	once	TRBJ2-5	NA	TGTGCCAGCAGTTACTCGAGGTATCAAGAGACCCAGTACTTC	CASSYSRYQETQYF
TRBV6-1	NA	TRBJ1-2	TRBD1	TGTGCCAGCAGGGCAGCGCCGACAGGGAACTATGGCTACACCTTC	CASRAAPTGNYGYTF
TRBV5-4	NA	TRBJ1-1	NA	TGTGCCAGCAGCCCCTCTAGAGGACAGATGGTGCCTTTCTTT	CASSPSRGQMVPFF
TRBV4-3	NA	TRBJ1-6	TRBD1	TGCGCCAGCAGCCAATCGACAGGGTACGGCTCACCCCTCCACTTT	CASSQSTGYGSPLHF
TRBV14	NA	TRBJ1-1	TRBD1	TGTGCCAGCAGTCGGAACAGGGGGGACACTGAAGCTTTCTTT	CASSRNRGDTEAFF
TRBV5-6	NA	TRBJ1-2	NA	TGTGCCAGCAGCTTGGAGAGTTTTCCGGGACAAAATAACTATGGCTACACCTTC	CASSLESFPGQNNYGYTF
TRBV19	NA	TRBJ1-6	NA	TGTGCCAGTAGTTGGATAACATCGGCCTCCTCGGGGGCCTATAATTCACCCCTCCACTTT	CASSWITSASSGAYNSPLHF
TRBV27	few	TRBJ1-6	NA	TGTGCCAGCAGCCTAGAAGGCGGGATTTCACCCCTCCACTTT	CASSLEGGISPLHF
TRBV5-1	NA	TRBJ2-3	TRBD1	TGCGCCAGCAGCGTGGCGGGGACAGGGGCAGATACGCAGTATTTT	CASSVAGTGADTQYF
TRBV11-1	NA	TRBJ1-1	TRBD1	TGTGCCAGCAGCTTCGTTACAGGGGGCGCGCACACTGAAGCTTTCTTT	CASSFVTGGAHTEAFF
TRBV5-8	NA	TRBJ2-7	NA	TGTGCCAGCAGCTTGACAGGCTACGAGCAGTACTTC	CASSLTGYEQYF
TRBV4-3	NA	TRBJ2-1	NA	TGCGCCAGCAGCCAAGACTACTTCAATGAGCAGTTCTTC	CASSQDYFNEQFF
TRBV19	NA	TRBJ2-6	NA	TGTGCCAGTAGTATAGAACAGGGTGGCTCTGGGGCCAACGTCCTGACTTTC	CASSIEQGGSGANVLTF
TRBV19	NA	TRBJ1-1	TRBD1	TGTGCCAGTAGTACCCGGACAGGGTCCGAAGCTTTCTTT	CASSTRTGSEAFF
TRBV16	NA	TRBJ2-5	TRBD1	TGTGCCAGCAGCCAGACCGGGACAGAGTCCAAGACCCAGTACTTC	CASSQTGTESKTQYF
TRBV7-9	few	TRBJ1-1	TRBD1	TGTGCCAGCAGACAGACAGGGGGCGTCTTTGAAGCTTTCTTT	CASRQTGGVFEAFF
TRBV5-6	NA	TRBJ1-1	NA	TGTGCCAGCAGTTGGGGGGGAAGGGCCCGGAACACTGAAGCTTTCTTT	CASSWGGRARNTEAFF
TRBV7-9	NA	TRBJ2-3	TRBD2	TGTGCCAGCAGCTTAGGGAATCTAGCGGGTAGCACAGATACGCAGTATTTT	CASSLGNLAGSTDTQYF
TRBV18	NA	TRBJ1-1	NA	TGTGCCAGCTCACCAGGCAGGGGGAACACTGAAGCTTTCTTT	CASSPGRGNTEAFF
TRBV7-9	NA	TRBJ2-7	TRBD1	TGTGCCAGCAGCTTAGGACAGGGGGGCATCTCCTACGAGCAGTACTTC	CASSLGQGGISYEQYF
TRBV7-8	NA	TRBJ2-7	TRBD2	TGTGCCAGCAGCTTAAGTTGGGATAGCGGGGGTTACGAGCAGTACTTC	CASSLSWDSGGYEQYF
TRBV5-1	NA	TRBJ1-3	TRBD1	TGCGCCAGCAGCTTACAGACAGGGGTGGACACCATATATTTT	CASSLQTGVDTIYF
TRBV9	NA	TRBJ1-1	NA	TGTGCCAGCAGCGGAGGGGGCACTGAAGCTTTCTTT	CASSGGGTEAFF
TRBV5-7	NA	TRBJ1-6	NA	TGTGCCAGCAGCTTAGGCCTCGGGGAGAATTCACCCCTCCACTTT	CASSLGLGENSPLHF
TRBV29-1	NA	TRBJ1-2	TRBD1	TGCAGCGTAGCCACAGGGGGCAGCTATGGCTACACCTTC	CSVATGGSYGYTF
TRBV4-1	NA	TRBJ2-2	TRBD1	TGCGCCAGCAGCCGCGCTTGGGACAGGGCCACCGGGGAGCTGTTTTTT	CASSRAWDRATGELFF
TRBV5-1	NA	TRBJ1-4	TRBD1	TGCGCCAGCAGCGTTACCGGGACAGGGGTCGAGAAACTGTTTTTT	CASSVTGTGVEKLFF
TRBV5-1	once	TRBJ2-1	TRBD1	TGCGCCAGCAGTCCAGCAGGGGGCAGTGGGTCCTACAATGAGCAGTTCTTC	CASSPAGGSGSYNEQFF
TRBV19	NA	TRBJ2-1	NA	TGTGCCAGTAGTATAGACAGGTACGAGCAGTTCTTC	CASSIDRYEQFF
TRBV14	NA	TRBJ1-6	TRBD1	TGTGCCAGCAGCCAAGGCACAGGGGGAAGGTCACCCCTCCACTTT	CASSQGTGGRSPLHF
TRBV2	NA	TRBJ1-6	TRBD1	TGTGCCAGCACCGGGACAGGGGATTCACCCCTCCACTTT	CASTGTGDSPLHF
TRBV15	NA	TRBJ1-2	TRBD1	TGTGCCACCAGCGGGACAGGGACTGGCTACACCTTC	CATSGTGTGYTF
TRBV7-3	NA	TRBJ2-1	NA	TGTGCCAGCAGCTTGATAGGAGAATCCTACAATGAGCAGTTCTTC	CASSLIGESYNEQFF
TRBV2	NA	TRBJ2-1	NA	TGTGCCAGCATGAAATCCCAGGGGTGGGATGAGCAGTTCTTC	CASMKSQGWDEQFF
TRBV27	NA	TRBJ1-2	TRBD1	TGTGCCAGCAGTCGCACAGGGGGAAGTCGCTATGGCTACACCTTC	CASSRTGGSRYGYTF
TRBV5-1	once	TRBJ1-1	TRBD1	TGCGCCAGCAGCTTGGTGCCAGGGGGGACGAACACTGAAGCTTTCTTT	CASSLVPGGTNTEAFF
TRBV27	NA	TRBJ2-1	TRBD2	TGTGCCAGCAGTTTGTGGACTAGCGGGGAAAAAAATGAGCAGTTCTTC	CASSLWTSGEKNEQFF
TRBV27	NA	TRBJ1-6	NA	TGTGCCAGCAGCATATTGGGACTTGATAATTCACCCCTCCACTTT	CASSILGLDNSPLHF
TRBV20-1	NA	TRBJ2-7	NA	TGCAGTGCTAGAGATGTCGGTCAGTACTTC	CSARDVGQYF
TRBV25-1	few	TRBJ1-4	NA	TGTGCCAGCAGGGGGCCGGATGAAAAACTGTTTTTT	CASRGPDEKLFF
TRBV7-2	NA	TRBJ1-5	TRBD1	TGTGCCAGCAGCGAAAGGGACAGGGGGCCATATCAGCCCCAGCATTTT	CASSERDRGPYQPQHF
TRBV29-1	NA	TRBJ2-5	NA	TGCAGCGTTCAAATTCGGGAGACCCAGTACTTC	CSVQIRETQYF
TRBV6-1	few	TRBJ1-1	NA	TGTGCCAGCAGAACCCAGGTGCAGGGGACTGAAGCTTTCTTT	CASRTQVQGTEAFF
TRBV4-3	NA	TRBJ2-1	TRBD2	TGCGCCAGCAGCCAAGATGGGACGGGGGGAAGAGAGCAGTTCTTC	CASSQDGTGGREQFF
TRBV27	NA	TRBJ2-7	NA	TGTGCCAGCAGGAAAGGGGAGGCCTACGAGCAGTACTTC	CASRKGEAYEQYF
TRBV7-9	few	TRBJ2-3	TRBD1	TGTGCCAGCAGCACCCGGGACAGGGGGCAAGATACGCAGTATTTT	CASSTRDRGQDTQYF
TRBV6-6	NA	TRBJ1-5	NA	TGTGCCAGCAGTTACTCCGCAGACTATAGCAATCAGCCCCAGCATTTT	CASSYSADYSNQPQHF
TRBV5-6	NA	TRBJ2-7	TRBD1	TGTGCCAGCAGCTCCGGGACAGCCTACGAGCAGTACTTC	CASSSGTAYEQYF
TRBV5-1	NA	TRBJ1-5	NA	TGCGCCAGCAGCTTGGACGGTCCCGAAGATCAGCCCCAGCATTTT	CASSLDGPEDQPQHF
TRBV4-3	NA	TRBJ1-1	NA	TGCGCCAGCAGCCAAGATTGGGGGGTGTTAAGCTCTGAAGCTTTCTTT	CASSQDWGVLSSEAFF
TRBV15	NA	TRBJ1-3	NA	TGTGCCACCAGCAGCCGGACTCCTGGAAACACCATATATTTT	CATSSRTPGNTIYF
TRBV6-1	NA	TRBJ2-2	NA	TGTGCCAGCAGTGAAAGGAGACTGGTGGGCACCGGGGAGCTGTTTTTT	CASSERRLVGTGELFF
TRBV19	NA	TRBJ1-2	NA	TGTGCCAGTAGTATAGCGTCGAGTGGCAGGGGAGCTAACTATGGCTACACCTTC	CASSIASSGRGANYGYTF
TRBV2	few	TRBJ1-5	TRBD1	TGTGCCAGCACCGGACAGGGGGATCAGCCCCAGCATTTT	CASTGQGDQPQHF
TRBV6-1	NA	TRBJ1-1	TRBD1	TGTGCCAGCAGTGTCGGGACAGGGGGAAGCACTGAAGCTTTCTTT	CASSVGTGGSTEAFF